The 14 T cell receptor beta chains below were found in one sample sequenced in a study of low-dose radiotherapy and immunotherapy resistance in tumors. TCRs underwent around 18 PCR cycles of amplification with a constant-region primer and V-primer adapter. A single record per CDR3 protein comes from TCRdb applying MiXCR to the reads. The sample records around 57,000 distinct CDR3 sequences, around 33% being singletons. This sample's time point: after trial treatment. The sample's treatment: LDRT plus nivolumab, ipilimumab, low-dose cyclophosphamide and aspirin (RACIN trial). Specimen: PBMCs, collected after low-dose radiotherapy plus immunotherapy. All receptors derive from a male donor with rectosigmoid adenocarcinoma.

This clonotype has a count of ten or more. The chain couples TRBV2 to TRBJ2-3, with a possible D match to TRBD1 (5 bases). This CDR3 has 15 residues. CDR1 is SNHLY, CDR2 FYNNEI, per germline. V was clipped by 11 bases and J by 0 bases, with 18 bases between them. DNA for the CDR3: TGTGCCCACCCTGAGCAGGGCACTAGCACAGATACGCAGTATTTT. It encodes CAHPEQGTSTDTQYF.

The V gene is TRBV7-8, the J gene TRBJ2-1; 8 bases are shared with TRBD1. The germline gives CDR1 SGHVS, CDR2 FQNEAQ. The CDR3 spans 17 residues. With 0 bases clipped from V and 4 bases from J, the junction kept 8 bases outside the gene matches. CDR3 nucleotides: TGTGCCAGCAGCTTAGCTTTGGCAGGGGGCAGTTACAATGAGCAGTTCTTC. It encodes CASSLALAGGSYNEQFF.

The table lists this clonotype with many counts. The chain is built from TRBV5-4 and TRBJ2-3; maybe TRBD1 (5 bases). This CDR3 is 16 amino acids long. Germline V gene sequence: CDR1 SGHNT, CDR2 YYREEE (reference sequence). Between the trimmed V and J ends, which lost 1 base and 2 bases, there was a span of 14 bases. This CDR3 reads CASSLSQGWNTDTQYF. Here the CDR3 DNA reads TGTGCCAGCAGCTTGAGTCAGGGTTGGAACACAGATACGCAGTATTTT.

This clonotype was seen ten or more times. DNA for the CDR3: TGTGCCAGCAGCCACCCGACGGAGGGCACTGAAGCTTTCTTT. This sequence encodes CASSHPTEGTEAFF. This chain uses TRBV7-2 with TRBJ1-1, with D uncertain. The CDR3 consists of 14 residues. CDR1 and CDR2 (germline): SGHTA, FQGNSA. Trimming shortened V by 5 bases and J by 4 bases, and 14 bases separated the two germline ends.

There are a few counts of this clonotype. This chain uses TRBV9 with TRBJ2-5; TRBD1 matches at 7 bases. CDR3 size: 17 residues. In germline, CDR1 is SGDLS, CDR2 YYNGEE. Trimming cost V 0 bases and J 3 bases; bases outside gene matches: 11. The CDR3 nucleotides are TGTGCCAGCAGCGTAGCTCCCGGGAAAGGGACAGAAGAGACCCAGTACTTC. This sequence encodes CASSVAPGKGTEETQYF. Complete variable domain (other parts from reference TRBV9 and TRBJ2-5): DSGVTQTPKHLITATGQRVTLRCSPRSGDLSVYWYQQSLDQGLQFLIQYYNGEERAKGNILERFSAQQFPDLHSELNLSSLELGDSALYFCASSVAPGKGTEETQYFGPGTRLLVL.

This clonotype occurred many times. The V call is TRBV6-2 or TRBV6-3, the J call TRBJ1-4, with TRBD1 as a possible D gene (5 bases). V dropped 2 bases and J dropped 0 bases, with 16 bases sitting between them. The V gene's germline CDR1 is MNHEY and CDR2 SVGEGT. The CDR3 covers 18 residues. The CDR3: CASSYRGGPGPTNEKLFF. Here the CDR3 DNA reads TGTGCCAGCAGTTACAGGGGCGGCCCAGGTCCAACTAATGAAAAACTGTTTTTT.

The genes are TRBV15 and TRBJ1-5; TRBD1 aligns across 10 bases. J was trimmed by 7 bases and V by 5 bases; bases with no gene match: 11. Germline lookup yields CDR1 LNHNV and CDR2 YYDKDF (reference sequence). The CDR3 sequence is 16 residues long. The CDR3 DNA is TGTGCCACCAGCGGAGGCTCGGACAGGGGGATGCAGCCCCAGCATTTT. Translated: CATSGGSDRGMQPQHF.

This clonotype occurred many times. This chain joins TRBV5-4 and TRBJ2-1, with D maybe TRBD2 (6 bases). CDR1 and CDR2 from the germline V gene are SGHNT and YYREEE (reference sequence). The CDR3 length is 14 residues. The V end lost 4 bases, the J end lost 6 bases, and 14 bases lay between the germline ends. The CDR3 is CASSASGTPNEQFF. The DNA of the CDR3 is TGTGCCAGCAGCGCATCCGGGACTCCCAATGAGCAGTTCTTC. The variable domain in full, completed from reference TRBV5-4 and TRBJ2-1, reads ETGVTQSPTHLIKTRGQQVTLRCSSQSGHNTVSWYQQALGQGPQFIFQYYREEENGRGNFPPRFSGLQFPNYSSELNVNALELDDSALYLCASSASGTPNEQFFGPGTRLTVL.

The V call is TRBV6-2 or TRBV6-3, the J call TRBJ2-2; 16 bases map to TRBD2. V dropped 4 bases and J dropped 4; count of bases not matched to a gene: 6. Germline values: CDR1 MNHEY, CDR2 SVGEGT. The CDR3 runs 18 residues. CDR3 in amino acids: CASSSPGLAGGPTGELFF. In DNA form, the CDR3 reads TGTGCCAGCAGTTCACCGGGACTAGCGGGAGGGCCCACCGGGGAGCTGTTTTTT.

In this sample, this clonotype turned up many times. The chain carries TRBV4-3 and TRBJ2-3; D is undetermined. The CDR3 is 14 residues long. Trimming stripped 1 base from V and 2 bases from J, with 7 bases between. CDR1 LGHNA and CDR2 YSLEER come from the germline V gene. The CDR3 sequence: CASSQGYSTDTQYF. CDR3 coding DNA: TGCGCCAGCAGCCAAGGTTACTCCACAGATACGCAGTATTTT.

This clonotype appeared many times. This sequence joins TRBV2 and TRBJ2-3; 8 nucleotides agree with TRBD1. Germline CDR1 SNHLY, CDR2 FYNNEI. Losses at the gene ends were 9 bases for V and 1 base for J; bases not matched to a gene: 15. This CDR3 contains 17 residues. CDR3 protein: CARGRMDRALGTDTQYF. CDR3 DNA: TGTGCCAGGGGGAGAATGGACAGGGCGCTAGGCACAGATACGCAGTATTTT.

This clonotype has more than one count but fewer than ten. J is TRBJ1-1 and V is TRBV19; the D is unclear. Looked up from germline, CDR1 is LNHDA and CDR2 is SQIVND (reference sequence). V was shortened by 4 bases and J by 1 base, with 10 bases between the two germline ends. The CDR3 covers 14 residues. This CDR3 is CASSRGDPNTEAFF. The DNA of the CDR3 is TGTGCCAGTAGTAGGGGAGATCCGAACACTGAAGCTTTCTTT. Full variable domain (outside the CDR3, taken from reference TRBV19 and TRBJ1-1): DGGITQSPKYLFRKEGQNVTLSCEQNLNHDAMYWYRQDPGQGLRLIYYSQIVNDFQKGDIAEGYSVSREKKESFPLTVTSAQKNPTAFYLCASSRGDPNTEAFFGQGTRLTVV.

On this clonotype: It may be a read error: a sequence one base away is much more abundant. V and J are TRBV20-1 and TRBJ1-6, with 7 bases identical to TRBD1. CDR3 length equals 15 residues. Looked up from germline, CDR1 is DFQATT and CDR2 is SNEGSKA (reference sequence). Losses at the gene ends were 6 bases for V and 8 bases for J; bases not matched to a gene: 13. The CDR3 region is CSASNRGTLDSPLHF. The DNA for the CDR3 is TGCAGTGCAAGCAACAGGGGCACCCTGGATTCACCCCTCCACTTT.

This clonotype was seen more than once but under ten times. The V gene is TRBV5-1, the J gene TRBJ2-1; TRBD2 agrees at 8 bases. Trimming took 3 bases from V and 2 from J; bases not matched to a gene: 4. CDR1 is SGHRS, CDR2 YFSETQ, per germline. CDR3 length equals 15 residues. CDR3 protein: CASSSASGPYNEQFF. CDR3 in DNA: TGCGCCAGCAGCTCCGCTAGCGGGCCCTACAATGAGCAGTTCTTC. Based on the CDR3 plus reference TRBV5-1 and TRBJ2-1, the full variable domain is KAGVTQTPRYLIKTRGQQVTLSCSPISGHRSVSWYQQTPGQGLQFLFEYFSETQRNKGNFPGRFSGRQFSNSRSEMNVSTLELGDSALYLCASSSASGPYNEQFFGPGTRLTVL.